Below, 29 T cell receptor beta chains from the same sample are listed, as sequenced in a study of control samples from healthy donors and cancer patients. Profiling relied on immunoSEQ multiplex PCR, and the TCRdb table lists in-frame clones only, not all of them. The data show 50,000 or so clones, 80% seen once. Sequenced sample: blood. The source is an older man in good health.

The V and J genes are TRBV5-1 and TRBJ2-1; 8 nucleotides line up with TRBD1. Germline trimming cut 4 bases from V and 8 bases from J; bases unmatched to any gene: 14. Germline CDR1 is SGHRS and CDR2 is YFSETQ. The CDR3 runs 16 residues. The CDR3 region has the DNA TGCGCCAGCAGCCGTGACGGACAGGGTGACTGGGATGAGCAGTTCTTC. Its protein is CASSRDGQGDWDEQFF.

This chain links TRBV19 with TRBJ1-1, with D unresolved. There are 12 residues in the CDR3. Per germline, CDR1 LNHDA and CDR2 SQIVND (reference sequence). V dropped 5 bases and J dropped 2 bases, with 6 bases sitting between them. The CDR3 loop reads CASSGPNTEAFF. CDR3 in DNA: TGTGCCAGTAGTGGGCCTAACACTGAAGCTTTCTTT.

This clone was seen a few times. J is TRBJ1-2 and V is TRBV6-2 or TRBV6-3; no reliable D call. The V end was cut by 4 bases, the J end by 4 bases, with 7 bases between. The CDR3 loop spans 12 amino acids. Germline V gene lookup returns CDR1 MNHEY and CDR2 SVGEGT. CDR3 residues: CASSSTSYGYTF. CDR3 sequence (DNA): TGTGCCAGCAGTTCGACCTCCTATGGCTACACCTTC.

In this sample, this clone turned up once. The J gene is TRBJ2-7, the V gene TRBV5-1, with unresolved D. Germline loops: CDR1 SGHRS, CDR2 YFSETQ. The CDR3 contains 14 residues. The V and J ends lost 3 bases and 3 bases respectively, with 13 bases between them. CDR3 DNA sequence: TGCGCCAGCAGCTCTACTGGACCGAACTACGAGCAGTACTTC. It codes for CASSSTGPNYEQYF.

The rearrangement uses TRBV28 and TRBJ2-2, with D perhaps TRBD2 (6 bases). The CDR3 covers 14 residues. From germline, CDR1 is MDHEN and CDR2 SYDVKM. V lost 6 bases to trimming and J lost 6 bases, with 14 bases between them. The CDR3 DNA sequence: TGTGCCAGCAGGAGGAGACTAGTATCCGGGGAGCTGTTTTTT. Translation gives CASRRRLVSGELFF.

The chain joins TRBV4-1 to TRBJ2-1; 8 bases fit TRBD2. The CDR3 length is 17 residues. J lost 4 bases, V lost 4 bases, and 12 bases had no gene match. In germline, CDR1 is MGHRA, CDR2 YSYEKL. This CDR3 is CASSPGGAGGKYNEQFF. CDR3 sequence (DNA): TGCGCCAGCAGCCCCGGGGGGGCGGGCGGTAAATACAATGAGCAGTTCTTC.

The chain carries TRBV10-1 and TRBJ2-1; D is perhaps TRBD2 (6 bases). The CDR3 spans 15 residues. V lost 4 bases and J lost 0, with 10 bases in between. CDR1 is WNHNN, CDR2 SYGVQD, per germline (reference sequence). The CDR3 spells CASSAGGSSYNEQFF. The CDR3 DNA reads TGCGCCAGCAGTGCCGGAGGGTCCTCCTACAATGAGCAGTTCTTC.

The chain combines TRBV27 with TRBJ1-6; D remains ambiguous. The CDR3 runs 15 residues. V was pared by 1 base and J by 6 bases, with 10 bases between. The germline gives CDR1 MNHEY, CDR2 SMNVEV (reference sequence). The CDR3 reads CASSLLGRGNSPLHF. CDR3 coding DNA: TGTGCCAGCAGTTTATTAGGTCGGGGTAATTCACCCCTCCACTTT.

The gene calls are TRBV10-3 and TRBJ2-7; 7 bases fit TRBD2. This CDR3 is 12 amino acids long. Germline V gene sequence: CDR1 ENHRY, CDR2 SYGVKD. The junction had 2 bases not matched to a gene; V was cut back by 1 base and J by 8 bases. Written as DNA, the CDR3 is TGTGCCATCAGTGAGTATAGCGGGCAGCAGTACTTC. This translates into CAISEYSGQQYF.

This clone was counted between two and nine times. The chain recombines TRBV5-1 with TRBJ2-4; D perhaps matches TRBD1 (6 bases). From germline, CDR1 is SGHRS and CDR2 YFSETQ. CDR3 length: 14 residues. The V and J ends lost 1 base and 7 bases respectively, with 12 bases between them. The CDR3 loop is CASSLSTGLNIQYF. As DNA, the CDR3 is TGCGCCAGCAGCTTGAGTACAGGGTTGAACATTCAGTACTTC.

The chain is built from TRBV9 and TRBJ1-1; no firm D call. Germline assignment: CDR1 SGDLS and CDR2 YYNGEE. The germline V and J ends were trimmed by 4 bases and 5 bases, with 15 bases remaining between them. The CDR3 is made up of 14 amino acids. CDR3 coding DNA: TGTGCCAGCAGCCCCCAGGAATTTGTGACTGAAGCTTTCTTT. It translates to CASSPQEFVTEAFF.

The chain combines TRBV5-1 with TRBJ2-3; 11 bases map to TRBD1. Trimming at V came to 6 bases and at J to 4 bases, leaving 4 bases not matched to a gene. CDR1 and CDR2 from the germline V gene are SGHRS and YFSETQ. The CDR3 has 14 amino acids. The CDR3 nucleotides read TGCGCCAGCACTAGGACAGGGGGCTCAGATACGCAGTATTTT. It encodes CASTRTGGSDTQYF.

CDR3 DNA sequence: TGTGCCAGCAGCTTAGGTGGGGAAAACATTCAGTACTTC. Translating gives CASSLGGENIQYF. The chain combines TRBV11-2 with TRBJ2-4; D call uncertain. CDR1 is SGHAT and CDR2 is FQNNGV in the germline V gene. The V end lost 1 base, the J end lost 5 bases, and 6 bases lay between the germline ends. The CDR3 extends over 13 amino acids.

The rearrangement joins TRBV5-1 to TRBJ2-7; D is ambiguous. Germline V gene sequence: CDR1 SGHRS, CDR2 YFSETQ. The CDR3 loop spans 14 amino acids. The germline V and J ends were trimmed by 2 bases and 2 bases, with 11 bases remaining between them. The CDR3 DNA is TGCGCCAGCAGCTTCACCGGGCCTACCTACGAGCAGTACTTC. Amino acid sequence: CASSFTGPTYEQYF. The variable domain in full, with the rest retrieved from reference TRBV5-1 and TRBJ2-7, is KAGVTQTPRYLIKTRGQQVTLSCSPISGHRSVSWYQQTPGQGLQFLFEYFSETQRNKGNFPGRFSGRQFSNSRSEMNVSTLELGDSALYLCASSFTGPTYEQYFGPGTRLTVT.

This clone has only one observation. V is TRBV3-1 (or the pseudogene TRBV3-2) and J is TRBJ2-2; 15 nucleotides align to TRBD2. CDR1 and CDR2 (germline): LGHDT, YNNKEL (reference sequence). The CDR3 has 18 amino acids. J gave up 1 base and V 4 bases, and 4 bases lay outside the gene matches. In DNA form, the CDR3 reads TGTGCCAGCAGCCGGGGACTAGCGGGGGGAGTGAACACCGGGGAGCTGTTTTTT. Translation gives CASSRGLAGGVNTGELFF.

The chain combines TRBV15 with TRBJ1-1, with D unclear. Trimming removed 0 bases at V and 2 bases at J, with 10 bases between. The CDR3 sequence is 15 residues long. Germline V gene lookup returns CDR1 LNHNV and CDR2 YYDKDF (reference sequence). The CDR3 loop reads CATSREDFVNTEAFF. Written as DNA, the CDR3 is TGTGCCACCAGCAGAGAGGATTTCGTTAACACTGAAGCTTTCTTT.

V and J are TRBV4-2 and TRBJ1-5; weak D call: TRBD1 (5 bases). The CDR3 is 15 residues long. Germline CDR1 LGHNA, CDR2 YNFKEQ. Trimming took off 1 base at V and 7 bases at J, with 14 bases between the two ends. CDR3 coding DNA: TGTGCCAGCAGCCAAGTGGTAAGGGAGGGGCAGCCCCAGCATTTT. Amino acids: CASSQVVREGQPQHF.

V and J are TRBV24-1 and TRBJ2-1; 8 nucleotides align to TRBD1. This CDR3 comprises 16 residues. V was pared by 4 bases and J by 4 bases, with 8 bases of the junction left unmatched. From germline, CDR1 is KGHDR and CDR2 SFDVKD. DNA for the CDR3: TGTGCCACCAGTGACCCCCGGGACAGGTATTACAATGAGCAGTTCTTC. Residues: CATSDPRDRYYNEQFF.

The rearrangement links TRBV28 to TRBJ1-1; D is ambiguous. CDR1 and CDR2 from the germline V gene are MDHEN and SYDVKM. CDR3 length: 15 residues. V was trimmed by 1 base and J by 1 base, leaving 10 bases between them. The CDR3 sequence: CASSLFVSRNTEAFF. CDR3 nucleotide sequence: TGTGCCAGCAGTTTATTCGTCAGTCGGAACACTGAAGCTTTCTTT.

The chain is built from TRBV5-6 and TRBJ1-3; 7 nucleotides agree with TRBD1. The CDR3 has 14 amino acids. V lost 1 base to trimming and J lost 8 bases; unmatched junction nucleotides: 6. CDR1 is SGHDT and CDR2 is YYEEEE in the germline V gene. The CDR3 DNA reads TGTGCCAGCAGCTTGACCCCCAGGGGGTACACCATATATTTT. Its protein product is CASSLTPRGYTIYF.

V gene TRBV2 combines with J gene TRBJ1-1; unclear D gene. V lost 4 bases and J lost 1, with 19 bases in between. Germline-derived CDR1 and CDR2 are SNHLY and FYNNEI. The CDR3 totals 17 residues. CDR3: CASSVQPIGRRNTEAFF. The CDR3, as DNA: TGTGCCAGCAGTGTCCAGCCTATAGGCAGGAGGAACACTGAAGCTTTCTTT.

This clone was recorded once. The chain joins TRBV5-1 to TRBJ2-7, with TRBD1 as a possible D gene (6 bases). Trimming cost V 0 bases and J 3 bases, with 19 bases left between them. Germline lookup yields CDR1 SGHRS and CDR2 YFSETQ. The CDR3 has 17 amino acids. The CDR3 DNA sequence: TGCGCCAGCAGCTTGGCTTGGGGGCATGGCCTCTACTACGAGCAGTACTTC. Translated, it gives CASSLAWGHGLYYEQYF. Based on the CDR3 plus reference TRBV5-1 and TRBJ2-7, the full variable domain is KAGVTQTPRYLIKTRGQQVTLSCSPISGHRSVSWYQQTPGQGLQFLFEYFSETQRNKGNFPGRFSGRQFSNSRSEMNVSTLELGDSALYLCASSLAWGHGLYYEQYFGPGTRLTVT.

The V call is TRBV7-9, the J call TRBJ2-7; D remains ambiguous. There are 16 residues in the CDR3. V lost 1 base to trimming and J lost 3 bases, with 16 bases between them. Germline lookup yields CDR1 SEHNR and CDR2 FQNEAQ (reference sequence). The CDR3 region is CASSLVAAGRHYEQYF. CDR3 sequence (DNA): TGTGCCAGCAGCTTAGTCGCCGCCGGCAGGCACTACGAGCAGTACTTC.

The chain uses TRBV4-1 and TRBJ1-2, with D hard to call. The length of the CDR3 is 14 residues. Germline V gives CDR1 MGHRA, CDR2 YSYEKL. Trimming removed 1 base at V and 2 bases at J, with 8 bases between. CDR3: CASSQVARNYGYTF. CDR3 bases: TGCGCCAGCAGCCAAGTGGCAAGGAACTATGGCTACACCTTC.

This clone has a single count. The chain couples TRBV4-1 to TRBJ2-3; D gene unclear. Between the trimmed V and J ends, which lost 2 bases and 6 bases, there was a span of 18 bases. Germline lookup yields CDR1 MGHRA and CDR2 YSYEKL. The CDR3 runs to 16 residues. The CDR3 nucleotides read TGCGCCAGCAGCCAATCTTTAGGCCCCTCATCTGATACGCAGTATTTT. This codes for CASSQSLGPSSDTQYF.

This chain connects TRBV11-3 to TRBJ2-7, with D tentatively TRBD1 (6 bases). From germline, CDR1 is SGHNT and CDR2 YENEEA. This CDR3 is 15 amino acids long. With 0 bases removed from V and 0 bases from J, the gap between germline ends came to 9 bases. CDR3 in amino acids: CASSLEAGDSYEQYF. The DNA for the CDR3 is TGTGCCAGCAGCTTAGAGGCAGGGGACTCCTACGAGCAGTACTTC.

The chain uses TRBV2 and TRBJ2-5, with D possibly matching TRBD1 (5 bases). This CDR3 region has 13 residues. The V gene's germline CDR1 is SNHLY and CDR2 FYNNEI. V was pared by 5 bases and J by 5 bases, with 12 bases between. CDR3 protein: CASSWTSGETQYF. The CDR3 DNA sequence: TGTGCCAGCAGTTGGACATCGGGCGAGACCCAGTACTTC.

A note on this clone: The same CDR3 arises from other DNA sequences in this sample as well. This chain uses TRBV29-1 with TRBJ1-2, with 9 bases lining up with TRBD1. V was pared by 4 bases and J by 6 bases, with 6 bases of the junction left unmatched. CDR1 SQVTM and CDR2 ANQGSEA come from the germline V gene. The CDR3 consists of 13 residues. In nucleotides, the CDR3 is TGCAGCGTTGGGGGACAGGGAAGGAATGGCTACACCTTC. It codes for CSVGGQGRNGYTF.

The chain employs TRBV11-3 and TRBJ1-1; the D gene is possibly TRBD1 (6 bases). This CDR3 spans 15 amino acids. Germline V lookup: CDR1 SGHNT, CDR2 YENEEA. The germline V and J ends were trimmed by 5 bases and 5 bases, with 18 bases remaining between them. Here the CDR3 DNA reads TGTGCCAGCAGCCCGACCGGGACACTCGGGACTGAAGCTTTCTTT. Translation: CASSPTGTLGTEAFF.